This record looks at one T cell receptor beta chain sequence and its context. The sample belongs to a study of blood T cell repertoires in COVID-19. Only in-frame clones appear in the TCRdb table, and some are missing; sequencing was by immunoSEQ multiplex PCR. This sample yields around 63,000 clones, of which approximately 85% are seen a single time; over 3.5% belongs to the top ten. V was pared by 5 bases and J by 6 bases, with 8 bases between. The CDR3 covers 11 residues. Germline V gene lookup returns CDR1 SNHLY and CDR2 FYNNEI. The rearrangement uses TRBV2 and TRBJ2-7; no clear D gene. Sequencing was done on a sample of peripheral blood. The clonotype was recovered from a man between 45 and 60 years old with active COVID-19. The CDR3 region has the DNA TGTGCCAGCAGTCGGGTTAGCGAGCAGTACTTC. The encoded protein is CASSRVSEQYF.